This TCR beta chain is from a study of T cell changes during pregnancy in multiple sclerosis. The repertoire was sequenced with immunoSEQ multiplex PCR; TCRdb's copy has only in-frame clones and lacks some. In the table there are 60,000 to 90,000 clones, 80% to 95% of which are singletons. The CDR3 extends over 13 amino acids. V was shortened by 3 bases and J by 6 bases, with 9 bases between the two germline ends. CDR1 and CDR2 (germline): MNHEY, SVGAGI. The count of this clone is one. The clonotype was recovered from a female donor in good health, enrolled as a control in a pregnancy study. The rearrangement links TRBV6-5 to TRBJ2-1; tentatively, D is TRBD2 (5 bases). The source material was peripheral blood, sampled in the first trimester of pregnancy. The CDR3 loop reads CASSYMGANEQFF. CDR3 sequence (DNA): TGTGCCAGCAGTTATATGGGAGCCAATGAGCAGTTCTTC.